This entry lists 25 T cell receptor beta chains sequenced from one sample in a study of OX40 agonist ivuxolimab in advanced cancers. Assay: immunoSEQ multiplex PCR; the TCRdb copy retains only in-frame clones and omits some. This table holds about 77,000 clones, 85% found once. Sequenced here: CD4+ or CD8+ T cells sorted from blood, sampled in a trial of the OX40 agonist ivuxolimab. The receptor set was obtained from an adult with an advanced solid tumor such as melanoma, head and neck, liver or kidney cancer.

The rearrangement links TRBV5-8 to TRBJ1-2; possibly TRBD1 for D (5 bases). This CDR3 spans 13 amino acids. The V end was cut by 0 bases, the J end by 5 bases, with 8 bases between. The germline CDR1 and CDR2 sequences are SGHTS and YDEGEE. The CDR3 is CASSLEGTYGYTF. In DNA form, the CDR3 reads TGTGCCAGCAGCTTGGAGGGGACGTATGGCTACACCTTC. Together with reference TRBV5-8 and TRBJ1-2, the CDR3 gives the full variable domain: EAGVTQSPTHLIKTRGQQATLRCSPISGHTSVYWYQQALGLGLQFLLWYDEGEERNRGNFPPRFSGRQFPNYSSELNVNALELEDSALYLCASSLEGTYGYTFGSGTRLTVV.

In this sample, this clone turned up a few times. J is TRBJ2-1 and V is TRBV19; D tentatively reads TRBD1 or TRBD2 (5 bases each). The V end was cut by 1 base, the J end by 10 bases, with 14 bases between. Looked up from germline, CDR1 is LNHDA and CDR2 is SQIVND (reference sequence). The CDR3 covers 14 residues. CDR3 loop: CASSIGSVGTEQFF. Written as DNA, the CDR3 is TGTGCCAGTAGTATAGGTTCGGTAGGGACCGAGCAGTTCTTC.

The chain carries TRBV7-2 and TRBJ2-7; possibly TRBD2 for D (6 bases). The germline CDR1 and CDR2 sequences are SGHTA and FQGNSA. Trimming stripped 5 bases from V and 5 bases from J, with 25 bases between. The CDR3 spans 17 residues. This chain's CDR3 is CASSHAGGGKGLDEQYF. The CDR3 bases are TGTGCCAGCAGCCACGCGGGCGGCGGGAAGGGCTTAGACGAGCAGTACTTC.

The rearrangement uses TRBV18 and TRBJ1-1; D gene ambiguous. Germline CDR1 is KGHSH and CDR2 is LQKENI. The CDR3 runs 13 residues. V was shortened by 2 bases and J by 6 bases, with 10 bases between the two germline ends. The CDR3 spells CASSPSAYPEAFF. CDR3 DNA: TGTGCCAGCTCACCATCGGCGTACCCTGAAGCTTTCTTT.

The chain uses TRBV7-3 and TRBJ2-5, with a weak D call TRBD2 (6 bases). Deletions cut 3 bases from V and 2 bases from J, with 7 bases between. The CDR3 spans 13 residues. CDR1 is SGHTA and CDR2 is FQGTGA in the germline V gene. The CDR3: CASSLRGQETQYF. The CDR3, as DNA: TGTGCCAGCAGCTTGCGGGGTCAAGAGACCCAGTACTTC.

The genes are TRBV9 and TRBJ2-1, with D possibly matching TRBD2 (7 bases). Trimming took 0 bases from V and 7 from J, leaving 14 bases between them. This CDR3 comprises 15 residues. From germline, CDR1 is SGDLS and CDR2 YYNGEE. As DNA, the CDR3 is TGTGCCAGCAGCGTAGAATGGGGGGGCAGGAATGAGCAGTTCTTC. Its translation: CASSVEWGGRNEQFF. Filled out from reference TRBV9 and TRBJ2-1, the complete variable domain reads DSGVTQTPKHLITATGQRVTLRCSPRSGDLSVYWYQQSLDQGLQFLIQYYNGEERAKGNILERFSAQQFPDLHSELNLSSLELGDSALYFCASSVEWGGRNEQFFGPGTRLTVL.

The V gene is TRBV6-1, the J gene TRBJ1-2; 9 nucleotides agree with TRBD1. With V trimmed by 5 bases and J by 2 bases, 6 bases remained unmatched. Germline CDR1 reads MNHNS; CDR2 reads SASEGT. This CDR3 region has 15 residues. Here the CDR3 DNA reads TGTGCCAGCAGTACAGACAGGGGGTTGAACTATGGCTACACCTTC. This translates into CASSTDRGLNYGYTF.

The chain couples TRBV7-2 to TRBJ2-2; D not certain. In germline, CDR1 is SGHTA, CDR2 FQGNSA. The CDR3 runs to 12 residues. With 3 bases removed from V and 3 bases from J, the gap between germline ends came to 2 bases. The CDR3, as DNA: TGTGCCAGCAGCTTTTACACCGGGGAGCTGTTTTTT. Amino acids: CASSFYTGELFF.

The chain links TRBV5-8 to TRBJ1-4, with D uncertain. The CDR3 totals 11 residues. V dropped 1 base and J dropped 8 bases, with 3 bases sitting between them. Per germline, CDR1 SGHTS and CDR2 YDEGEE. The CDR3 loop reads CASSLYEKLFF. For the CDR3, the DNA is TGTGCCAGCAGCTTGTACGAAAAACTGTTTTTT. The full variable domain, rest sourced from reference TRBV5-8 and TRBJ1-4, is EAGVTQSPTHLIKTRGQQATLRCSPISGHTSVYWYQQALGLGLQFLLWYDEGEERNRGNFPPRFSGRQFPNYSSELNVNALELEDSALYLCASSLYEKLFFGSGTQLSVL.

This clone was counted a few times. The chain links TRBV30 to TRBJ1-5, with D possibly TRBD1 on 6 matching bases. Germline V lookup: CDR1 GTSNPN, CDR2 SVGIG (reference sequence). The CDR3 length is 13 residues. The V end lost 4 bases, the J end lost 6 bases, and 13 bases lay between the germline ends. The CDR3 region is CAWNRDSVQPQHF. In DNA form, the CDR3 reads TGTGCCTGGAACAGGGACTCGGTTCAGCCCCAGCATTTT. The full variable domain, completed using reference TRBV30 and TRBJ1-5, is SQTIHQWPATLVQPVGSPLSLECTVEGTSNPNLYWYRQAAGRGLQLLFYSVGIGQISSEVPQNLSASRPQDRQFILSSKKLLLSDSGFYLCAWNRDSVQPQHFGDGTRLSIL.

CDR3 sequence: CASSATGKQYF. Written as DNA, the CDR3 is TGTGCCAGCAGCGCGACCGGGAAGCAGTACTTC. V and J are TRBV7-2 and TRBJ2-7; weak D call: TRBD2 (5 bases). The length of the CDR3 is 11 residues. Germline lookup yields CDR1 SGHTA and CDR2 FQGNSA. V was trimmed by 5 bases and J by 8 bases, leaving 10 bases between them. The full variable domain, its missing parts supplied by reference TRBV7-2 and TRBJ2-7, is GAGVSQSPSNKVTEKGKDVELRCDPISGHTALYWYRQSLGQGLEFLIYFQGNSAPDKSGLPSDRFSAERTGGSVSTLTIQRTQQEDSAVYLCASSATGKQYFGPGTRLTVT.

The J gene is TRBJ1-2, the V gene TRBV2; D is undetermined. Germline V lookup: CDR1 SNHLY, CDR2 FYNNEI. Trimming stripped 7 bases from V and 2 bases from J, with 11 bases between. This CDR3 comprises 13 residues. The CDR3 sequence is CASNLDNNYGYTF. CDR3 sequence (DNA): TGTGCCAGCAACTTAGACAACAACTATGGCTACACCTTC.

J is TRBJ1-1 and V is TRBV5-8, with D uncertain. The CDR3 has 13 amino acids. The V and J ends lost 1 base and 12 bases respectively, with 16 bases between them. The germline gives CDR1 SGHTS, CDR2 YDEGEE. DNA of the CDR3: TGTGCCAGCAGCTTGAACGGCGACTTTATAACTTTCTTT. The encoded protein is CASSLNGDFITFF.

The chain uses TRBV27 and TRBJ1-5; D remains unclear. The CDR3 sequence is 14 residues long. The germline gives CDR1 MNHEY, CDR2 SMNVEV (reference sequence). Trimming took off 4 bases at V and 4 bases at J, with 11 bases between the two ends. This chain's CDR3 is CASSSRPGNQPQHF. In DNA, the CDR3 is TGTGCCAGCAGTTCGAGGCCGGGGAATCAGCCCCAGCATTTT.

The chain is built from TRBV6-5 and TRBJ2-7; D is unresolved. The CDR3 consists of 14 residues. With 2 bases removed from V and 3 bases from J, the gap between germline ends came to 11 bases. Germline CDR1 and CDR2: MNHEY and SVGAGI. CDR3 amino acids: CASSYERTGYEQYF. The CDR3 DNA reads as TGTGCCAGCAGTTACGAGAGAACGGGCTACGAGCAGTACTTC.

The rearrangement uses TRBV6-6 and TRBJ1-5; D uncertain. Trimming stripped 3 bases from V and 2 bases from J, with 8 bases between. This CDR3 comprises 14 residues. In germline, CDR1 is MNHNY, CDR2 SVGAGI (reference sequence). CDR3 amino acids: CASSYQPGNQPQHF. The CDR3 DNA reads TGTGCCAGCAGTTATCAGCCTGGCAATCAGCCCCAGCATTTT.

V gene TRBV2 combines with J gene TRBJ1-6; 7 nucleotides line up with TRBD1. This CDR3 spans 20 amino acids. Germline assignment: CDR1 SNHLY and CDR2 FYNNEI. With 5 bases clipped from V and 0 bases from J, the junction kept 16 bases outside the gene matches. CDR3 DNA: TGTGCCAGCAGTATTTTGAGGACAGGAAGTTTGAGCTCCTATAATTCACCCCTCCACTTT. Its protein product is CASSILRTGSLSSYNSPLHF.

The chain carries TRBV5-1 and TRBJ1-2; 7 bases are a match to TRBD1. CDR3 size: 14 residues. Germline values: CDR1 SGHRS, CDR2 YFSETQ. V was pared by 0 bases and J by 8 bases, with 7 bases of the junction left unmatched. The CDR3 DNA reads TGCGCCAGCAGCTTGGGAGAGGGGGCCCGGGGCTACACCTTC. Protein: CASSLGEGARGYTF.

The gene calls are TRBV6-5 and TRBJ1-2; TRBD1 agrees at 12 bases. CDR3 length: 13 residues. J gave up 6 bases and V 4 bases, and 0 bases lay outside the gene matches. Per the germline V gene, CDR1 is MNHEY and CDR2 is SVGAGI. The CDR3 here is CASSWDRGHGYTF. In nucleotides, the CDR3 is TGTGCCAGCAGTTGGGACAGGGGGCATGGCTACACCTTC.

The gene calls are TRBV30 and TRBJ1-1; D gene ambiguous. The germline V gene has CDR1 GTSNPN and CDR2 SVGIG (reference sequence). Trimming left V 2 bases short and J 4 bases short, with 11 bases between. This CDR3 spans 13 amino acids. This CDR3 reads CAWSFSGGTEAFF. DNA of the CDR3: TGTGCCTGGAGTTTCTCAGGTGGCACTGAAGCTTTCTTT. Full variable domain (remainder filled in from reference TRBV30 and TRBJ1-1): SQTIHQWPATLVQPVGSPLSLECTVEGTSNPNLYWYRQAAGRGLQLLFYSVGIGQISSEVPQNLSASRPQDRQFILSSKKLLLSDSGFYLCAWSFSGGTEAFFGQGTRLTVV.

On this clone itself: The junction shows a germline mismatch at one end, possibly a read error. CDR3: CASSPGPDPEW. The CDR3 region has the DNA TGTGCCAGCAGCCCCGGTCCTGACCCTGAGTGG. The V call is TRBV7-8, the J call TRBJ2-3; D ambiguous. Germline V lookup: CDR1 SGHVS, CDR2 FQNEAQ. The CDR3 sequence is 11 residues long.

This clone was detected a few times. The chain combines TRBV2 with TRBJ2-5; D not resolved. The germline V gene has CDR1 SNHLY and CDR2 FYNNEI. CDR3 length: 13 residues. Trimming shortened V by 5 bases and J by 5 bases, and 12 bases separated the two germline ends. Here the CDR3 DNA reads TGTGCCAGCAGTTCAAATAACTGGGAGACCCAGTACTTC. Translating gives CASSSNNWETQYF.

The V call is TRBV19, the J call TRBJ2-1, with D possibly called TRBD1 or TRBD2 (5 bases each). This CDR3 spans 15 amino acids. V gave up 3 bases and J gave up 2 bases, with 11 bases separating them. Germline V gene sequence: CDR1 LNHDA, CDR2 SQIVND (reference sequence). The CDR3: CASSIGRDPYNEQFF. CDR3 nucleotide sequence: TGTGCCAGTAGTATTGGAAGGGACCCCTACAATGAGCAGTTCTTC.

This rearrangement joins TRBV7-9 to TRBJ1-5; 8 bases fit TRBD1. The J segment lost 4 bases and the V segment lost 3 bases, leaving 2 bases of the junction unmatched. The CDR3 has 14 amino acids. Germline values: CDR1 SEHNR, CDR2 FQNEAQ (reference sequence). The CDR3 nucleotides read TGTGCCAGCAGCTTGACAGGGGATAATCAGCCCCAGCATTTT. The encoded protein is CASSLTGDNQPQHF.

The chain couples TRBV19 to TRBJ2-7; tentatively, D is TRBD2 (6 bases). V was cut by 3 bases and J by 4 bases, with 10 bases left in between. This CDR3 is 13 amino acids long. Germline CDR1 LNHDA, CDR2 SQIVND (reference sequence). The DNA for the CDR3 is TGTGCCAGTAGTATGAACCGGGGGTACGAGCAGTACTTC. Translated, it gives CASSMNRGYEQYF.